These 5 T cell receptor beta chains were sequenced from one sample in a study of blood T cell repertoires in COVID-19. Sequencing used immunoSEQ multiplex PCR; TCRdb keeps in-frame clones, though not all of them. Of 130,000 to 150,000 clones detected, approximately 83% appear once; the ten largest clones hold about 8%. Sequenced input: peripheral blood. Source of these receptors: a woman aged 55-69 years with COVID-19, enrolled during active disease.

The rearrangement links TRBV7-8 to TRBJ2-5; 7 nucleotides align to TRBD2. V shed 5 bases and J 7 bases; nucleotides not matched to a gene: 7. Germline V CDR1 and CDR2: SGHVS, FQNEAQ. This CDR3 is built from 13 residues. CDR3: CASSPLREGTQYF. The CDR3 DNA follows: TGTGCCAGCAGCCCCCTGAGGGAGGGGACCCAGTACTTC. The variable domain in full, with the rest retrieved from reference TRBV7-8 and TRBJ2-5, is GAGVSQSPRYKVAKRGQDVALRCDPISGHVSLFWYQQALGQGPEFLTYFQNEAQLDKSGLPSDRFFAERPEGSVSTLKIQRTQQEDSAVYLCASSPLREGTQYFGPGTRLLVL.

As DNA, the CDR3 is TGTGCCAGCAGCCAAGCGCAGGGATGGAACACTGAAGCTTTCTTT. It yields the protein CASSQAQGWNTEAFF. The chain employs TRBV14 and TRBJ1-1, with a tentative D call TRBD1 (5 bases). Trimming removed 1 base at V and 1 base at J, with 10 bases between. Germline lookup yields CDR1 SGHDN and CDR2 FVKESK. There are 15 residues in the CDR3.

The genes are TRBV10-3 and TRBJ2-3; the D gene is possibly TRBD2 (5 bases). The V end lost 5 bases, the J end lost 2 bases, and 14 bases lay between the germline ends. The CDR3 is 15 residues long. CDR1 and CDR2 from the germline V gene are ENHRY and SYGVKD. Here the CDR3 reads CAISQTREDTDTQYF. CDR3 DNA sequence: TGTGCCATCAGTCAGACACGGGAAGACACAGATACGCAGTATTTT.

CDR3 in amino acids: CASSPRGGYSYEQYF. The CDR3 bases are TGTGCCAGCTCACCACGCGGGGGGTACTCCTACGAGCAGTACTTC. The V call is TRBV18, the J call TRBJ2-7, with TRBD2 matching over 8 bases. The CDR3 has 15 residues. Germline V gives CDR1 KGHSH, CDR2 LQKENI. J gave up 0 bases and V 1 base, and 2 bases lay outside the gene matches. The whole variable domain, remainder taken from reference TRBV18 and TRBJ2-7, is NAGVMQNPRHLVRRRGQEARLRCSPMKGHSHVYWYRQLPEEGLKFMVYLQKENIIDESGMPKERFSAEFPKEGPSILRIQQVVRGDSAAYFCASSPRGGYSYEQYFGPGTRLTVT.

The chain employs TRBV11-2 and TRBJ2-5; TRBD2 agrees at 12 bases. Per germline, CDR1 SGHAT and CDR2 FQNNGV. The CDR3 is 15 amino acids. V trimming: 6 bases; J trimming: 2 bases; junction bases outside the gene matches: 4. The CDR3 DNA follows: TGTGCCAGCAGTCTACTAGCGGGGGGACAAGAGACCCAGTACTTC. Translated, it gives CASSLLAGGQETQYF. The full variable domain, its missing parts supplied by reference TRBV11-2 and TRBJ2-5, is EAGVAQSPRYKIIEKRQSVAFWCNPISGHATLYWYQQILGQGPKLLIQFQNNGVVDDSQLPKDRFSAERLKGVDSTLKIQPAKLEDSAVYLCASSLLAGGQETQYFGPGTRLLVL.